This TCR beta chain comes out of a study of blood T cell repertoires in COVID-19. CDR1 and CDR2 from the germline V gene are GTSNPN and SVGIG (reference sequence). The V end was cut by 0 bases, the J end by 1 base, with 24 bases between. This CDR3 comprises 19 residues. Produced via immunoSEQ multiplex PCR; TCRdb's table is partial and in-frame only. This table has under 150,000 clones, 85% to 90% appearing once. Sample: peripheral blood. This sequence joins TRBV30 and TRBJ1-2; TRBD1 is a possible D gene (5 bases). The TCR originated in a woman aged 45-65 years with acute or convalescent COVID-19. This chain's CDR3 is CAWSVQEGLRADINYGYTF. As DNA, the CDR3 is TGTGCCTGGAGTGTACAGGAAGGGCTTAGGGCAGACATTAACTATGGCTACACCTTC.